This T cell receptor (beta chain) was recovered during a study of blood T cell repertoires in COVID-19. Across the study: There were acute and convalescent COVID-19 samples, and they came from the United States, Italy and Spain. In each case, the material was cDNA or gDNA derived from T cells, B-cell-depleted T cells, or PBMCs.

As processed by the authors: Quantification of nucleated cells was approximated via reference gene primer amplification. TCRdb's table, derived via immunoSEQ multiplex PCR, lists solely in-frame clones and lacks some. That table supplies the V and J calls and clone size; D and trimming were determined from the DNA. Among approximately 12,000 clones, roughly nine tenths were seen once, and the ten largest hold roughly an eighth. The CDR3 length is 13 residues. V lost 1 base and J lost 4, with 8 bases in between. CDR1 and CDR2 from the germline V gene are SGHRS and YFSETQ. The rearrangement uses TRBV5-1 and TRBJ1-2; D is possibly TRBD1 (5 bases). This receptor was identified in a man between 70 and 80 years old with active COVID-19. Sequencing was done on a sample of peripheral blood. This CDR3 reads CASSLQGSYGYTF. CDR3 DNA: TGCGCCAGCAGCTTGCAGGGTAGCTATGGCTACACCTTC.